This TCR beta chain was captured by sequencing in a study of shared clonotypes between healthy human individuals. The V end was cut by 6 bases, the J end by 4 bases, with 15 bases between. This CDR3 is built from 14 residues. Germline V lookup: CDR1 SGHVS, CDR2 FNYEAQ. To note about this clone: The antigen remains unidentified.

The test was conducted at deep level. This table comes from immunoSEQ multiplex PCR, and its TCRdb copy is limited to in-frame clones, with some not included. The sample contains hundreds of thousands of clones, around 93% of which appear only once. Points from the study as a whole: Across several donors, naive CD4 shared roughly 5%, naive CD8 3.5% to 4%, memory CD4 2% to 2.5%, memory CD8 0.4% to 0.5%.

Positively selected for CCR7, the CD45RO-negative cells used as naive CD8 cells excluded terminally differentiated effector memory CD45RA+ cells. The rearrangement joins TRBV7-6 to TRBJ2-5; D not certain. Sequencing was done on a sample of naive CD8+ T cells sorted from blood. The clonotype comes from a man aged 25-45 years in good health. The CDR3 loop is CASSPRRPGETQYF. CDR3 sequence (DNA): TGTGCCAGCAGTCCTAGGCGTCCGGGAGAGACCCAGTACTTC. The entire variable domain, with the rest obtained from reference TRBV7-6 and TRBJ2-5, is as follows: GAGVSQSPRYKVTKRGQDVALRCDPISGHVSLYWYRQALGQGPEFLTYFNYEAQQDKSGLPNDRFSAERPEGSISTLTIQRTEQRDSAMYRCASSPRRPGETQYFGPGTRLLVL.